This T cell receptor beta chain was identified during a study of identical twins. The study, taken as a whole, reports: Abundant cord blood beta clonotypes carried fewer insertions; memory repertoires showed none. Out-of-frame sharing of TCR alpha in monozygotic twins was underestimated by models.

Everyone who gave samples was a healthy Caucasian. This CDR3 is built from 13 residues. The germline V gene has CDR1 MGHRA and CDR2 YSYEKL. V shed 4 bases and J shed 4 bases, with 11 bases lying between them. TCRdb processed the 5' RACE reads anew with MiXCR; each CDR3 protein has one entry. The repertoire includes some 300,000 distinct CDR3 sequences, 10% to 15% of them detected once, and just over 7% sits in the top ten. Remarks on this clonotype: The antigen is not known.

A further study also used this sample, focusing on yellow fever vaccine responses in identical twins. As reported in that work: Twins reportedly appeared to share part of their vaccine T cell response while keeping part individual.

Sequenced input: CD8+ T cells sorted from blood. This receptor was taken from a woman aged 18-30 years in good health. This chain uses TRBV4-1 with TRBJ2-7; D unclear. The CDR3 is CASSPILSYEQYF. The CDR3 DNA reads as TGCGCCAGCAGCCCTATCCTAAGTTACGAGCAGTACTTC.